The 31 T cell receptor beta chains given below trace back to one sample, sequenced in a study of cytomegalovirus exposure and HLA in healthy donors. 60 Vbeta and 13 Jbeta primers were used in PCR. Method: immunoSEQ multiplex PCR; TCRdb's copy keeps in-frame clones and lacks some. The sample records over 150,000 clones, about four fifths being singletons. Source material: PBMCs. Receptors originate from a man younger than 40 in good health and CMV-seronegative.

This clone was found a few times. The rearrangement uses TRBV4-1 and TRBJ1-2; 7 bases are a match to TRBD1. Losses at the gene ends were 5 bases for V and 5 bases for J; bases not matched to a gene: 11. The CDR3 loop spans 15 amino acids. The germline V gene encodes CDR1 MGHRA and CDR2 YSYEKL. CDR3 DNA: TGCGCCAGCAGCACACGACAGGGACAATATTATGGCTACACCTTC. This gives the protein CASSTRQGQYYGYTF.

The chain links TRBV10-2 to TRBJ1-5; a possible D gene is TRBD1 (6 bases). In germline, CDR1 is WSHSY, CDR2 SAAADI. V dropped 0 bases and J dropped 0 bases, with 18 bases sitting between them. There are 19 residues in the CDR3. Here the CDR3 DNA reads TGCGCCAGCAGTGAGTCTGGAGGACAGCGGAAGTATAGCAATCAGCCCCAGCATTTT. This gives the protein CASSESGGQRKYSNQPQHF.

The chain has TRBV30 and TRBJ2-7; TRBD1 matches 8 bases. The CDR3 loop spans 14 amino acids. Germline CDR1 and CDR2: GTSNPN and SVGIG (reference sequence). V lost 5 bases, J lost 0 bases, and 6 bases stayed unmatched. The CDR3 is CAWDLGQGSYEQYF. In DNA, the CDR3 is TGTGCCTGGGACCTTGGACAGGGCTCCTACGAGCAGTACTTC.

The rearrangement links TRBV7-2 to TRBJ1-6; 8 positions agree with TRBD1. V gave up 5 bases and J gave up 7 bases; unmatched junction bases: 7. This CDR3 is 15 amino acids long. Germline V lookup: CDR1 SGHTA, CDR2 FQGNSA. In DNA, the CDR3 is TGTGCCAGCAGCCCGCAGGGGGCAGGGAATTCACCCCTCCACTTT. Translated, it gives CASSPQGAGNSPLHF.

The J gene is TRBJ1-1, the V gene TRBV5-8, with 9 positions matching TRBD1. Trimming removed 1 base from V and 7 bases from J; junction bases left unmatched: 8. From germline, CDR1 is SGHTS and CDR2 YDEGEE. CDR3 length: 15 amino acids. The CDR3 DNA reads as TGTGCCAGCAGCTTGTTGGGACAGGGTGGGAGTGAAGCTTTCTTT. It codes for CASSLLGQGGSEAFF.

CDR3 in DNA: TGTGCCAGCAGCGTAGACAGCGGGGGGATTAATGAGCAGTTCTTC. Protein: CASSVDSGGINEQFF. The rearrangement joins TRBV9 to TRBJ2-1, with TRBD2 matching 9 bases. The length of the CDR3 is 15 residues. Germline V CDR1 and CDR2: SGDLS, YYNGEE. Trimming took 0 bases from V and 7 from J; bases not matched to a gene: 5.

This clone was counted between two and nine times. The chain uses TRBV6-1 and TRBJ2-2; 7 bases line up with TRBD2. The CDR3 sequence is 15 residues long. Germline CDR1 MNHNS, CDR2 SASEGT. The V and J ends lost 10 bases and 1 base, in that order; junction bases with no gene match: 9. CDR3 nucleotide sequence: TGTGCCACCACGCGGGAGTCCGTGAACACCGGGGAGCTGTTTTTT. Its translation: CATTRESVNTGELFF.

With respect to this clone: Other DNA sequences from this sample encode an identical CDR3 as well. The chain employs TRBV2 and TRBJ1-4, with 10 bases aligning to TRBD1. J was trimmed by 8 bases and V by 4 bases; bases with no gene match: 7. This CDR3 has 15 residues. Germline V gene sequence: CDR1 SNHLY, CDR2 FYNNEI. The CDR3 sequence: CASSAGQGDGEKLFF. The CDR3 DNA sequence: TGTGCCAGCAGTGCCGGACAGGGGGACGGGGAAAAACTGTTTTTT.

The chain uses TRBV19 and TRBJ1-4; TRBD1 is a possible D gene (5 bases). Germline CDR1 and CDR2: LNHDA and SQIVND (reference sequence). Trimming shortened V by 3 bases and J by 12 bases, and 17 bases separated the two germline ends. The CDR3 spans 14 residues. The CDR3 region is CASSIRAGPFQLFF. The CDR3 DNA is TGTGCCAGTAGTATTAGGGCAGGGCCGTTTCAACTGTTTTTT.

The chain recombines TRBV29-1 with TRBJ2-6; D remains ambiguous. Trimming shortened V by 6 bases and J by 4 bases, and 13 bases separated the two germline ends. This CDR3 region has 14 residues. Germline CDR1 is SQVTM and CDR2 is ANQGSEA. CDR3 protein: CSVSGGAGANVLTF. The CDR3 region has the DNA TGCAGCGTCTCCGGCGGAGCCGGGGCCAACGTCCTGACTTTC.

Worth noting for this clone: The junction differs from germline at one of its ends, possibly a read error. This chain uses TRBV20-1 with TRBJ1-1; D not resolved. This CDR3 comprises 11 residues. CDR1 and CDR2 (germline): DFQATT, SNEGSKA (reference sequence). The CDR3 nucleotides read TGCACCCTCCTGATGAACATTGAAGCTTTCTTT. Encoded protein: CTLLMNIEAFF.

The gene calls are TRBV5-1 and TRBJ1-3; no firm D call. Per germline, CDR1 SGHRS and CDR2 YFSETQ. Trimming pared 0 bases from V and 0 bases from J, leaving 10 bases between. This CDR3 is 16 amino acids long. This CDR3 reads CASSLGATSSGNTIYF. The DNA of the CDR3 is TGCGCCAGCAGCTTGGGAGCCACGAGCTCTGGAAACACCATATATTTT.

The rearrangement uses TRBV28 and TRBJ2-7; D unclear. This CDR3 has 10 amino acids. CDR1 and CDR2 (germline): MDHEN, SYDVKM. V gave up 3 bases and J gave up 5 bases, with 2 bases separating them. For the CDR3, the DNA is TGTGCCAGCAGTTTCAACGAGCAGTACTTC. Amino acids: CASSFNEQYF.

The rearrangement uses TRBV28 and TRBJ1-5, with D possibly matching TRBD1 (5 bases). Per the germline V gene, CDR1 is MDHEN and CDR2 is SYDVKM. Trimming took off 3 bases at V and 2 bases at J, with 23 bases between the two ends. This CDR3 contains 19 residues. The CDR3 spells CASSFLRVPGRRGNQPQHF. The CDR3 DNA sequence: TGTGCCAGCAGTTTTCTCAGGGTCCCGGGACGGAGGGGCAATCAGCCCCAGCATTTT.

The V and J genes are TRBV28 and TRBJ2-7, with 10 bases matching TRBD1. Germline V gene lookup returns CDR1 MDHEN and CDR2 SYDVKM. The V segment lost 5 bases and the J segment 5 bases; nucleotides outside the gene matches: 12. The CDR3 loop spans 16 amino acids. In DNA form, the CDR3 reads TGTGCCAGCAGTCCTCCCCTGACAGGGGGCTTCCACGAGCAGTACTTC. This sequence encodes CASSPPLTGGFHEQYF.

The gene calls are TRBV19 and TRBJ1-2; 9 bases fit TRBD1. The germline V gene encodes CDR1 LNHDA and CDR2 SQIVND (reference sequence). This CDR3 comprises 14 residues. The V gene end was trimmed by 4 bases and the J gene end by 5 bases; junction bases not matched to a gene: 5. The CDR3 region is CASSREQGAYGYTF. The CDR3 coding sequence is TGTGCCAGTAGTAGGGAACAGGGGGCGTATGGCTACACCTTC.

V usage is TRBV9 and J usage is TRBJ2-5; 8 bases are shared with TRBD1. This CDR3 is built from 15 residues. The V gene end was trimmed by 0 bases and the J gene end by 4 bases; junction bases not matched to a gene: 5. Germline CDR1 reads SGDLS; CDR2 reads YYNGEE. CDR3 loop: CASSVEGTGGETQYF. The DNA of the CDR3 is TGTGCCAGCAGCGTAGAAGGAACAGGGGGAGAGACCCAGTACTTC.

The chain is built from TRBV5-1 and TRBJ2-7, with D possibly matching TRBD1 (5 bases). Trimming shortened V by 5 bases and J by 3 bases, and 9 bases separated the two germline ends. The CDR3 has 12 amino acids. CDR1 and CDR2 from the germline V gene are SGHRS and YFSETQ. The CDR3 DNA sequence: TGCGCCAGCAGGACAGAGCTCTACGAGCAGTACTTC. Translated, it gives CASRTELYEQYF. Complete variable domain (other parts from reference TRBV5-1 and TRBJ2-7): KAGVTQTPRYLIKTRGQQVTLSCSPISGHRSVSWYQQTPGQGLQFLFEYFSETQRNKGNFPGRFSGRQFSNSRSEMNVSTLELGDSALYLCASRTELYEQYFGPGTRLTVT.

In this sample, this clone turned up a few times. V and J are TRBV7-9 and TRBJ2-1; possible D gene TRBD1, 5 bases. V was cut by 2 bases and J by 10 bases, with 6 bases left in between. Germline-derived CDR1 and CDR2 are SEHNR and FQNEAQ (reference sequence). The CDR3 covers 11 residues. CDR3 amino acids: CASSLRTEQFF. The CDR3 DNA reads TGTGCCAGCAGCTTAAGGACAGAGCAGTTCTTC. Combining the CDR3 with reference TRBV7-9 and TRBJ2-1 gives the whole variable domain DTGVSQNPRHKITKRGQNVTFRCDPISEHNRLYWYRQTLGQGPEFLTYFQNEAQLEKSRLLSDRFSAERPKGSFSTLEIQRTEQGDSAMYLCASSLRTEQFFGPGTRLTVL.

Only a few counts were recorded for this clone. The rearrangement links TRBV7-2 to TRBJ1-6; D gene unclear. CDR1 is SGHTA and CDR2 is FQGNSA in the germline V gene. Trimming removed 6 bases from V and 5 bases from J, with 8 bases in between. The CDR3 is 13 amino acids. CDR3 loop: CASSTDNNSPLHF. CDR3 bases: TGTGCCAGCAGTACAGATAATAATTCACCCCTCCACTTT.

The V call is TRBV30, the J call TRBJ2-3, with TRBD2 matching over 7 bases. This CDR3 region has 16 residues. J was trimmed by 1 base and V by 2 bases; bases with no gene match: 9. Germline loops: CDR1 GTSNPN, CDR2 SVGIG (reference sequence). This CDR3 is CAWSSREAGGTDTQYF. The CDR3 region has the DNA TGTGCCTGGAGTTCCCGGGAGGCGGGTGGCACAGATACGCAGTATTTT. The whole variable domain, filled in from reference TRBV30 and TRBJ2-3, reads SQTIHQWPATLVQPVGSPLSLECTVEGTSNPNLYWYRQAAGRGLQLLFYSVGIGQISSEVPQNLSASRPQDRQFILSSKKLLLSDSGFYLCAWSSREAGGTDTQYFGPGTRLTVL.

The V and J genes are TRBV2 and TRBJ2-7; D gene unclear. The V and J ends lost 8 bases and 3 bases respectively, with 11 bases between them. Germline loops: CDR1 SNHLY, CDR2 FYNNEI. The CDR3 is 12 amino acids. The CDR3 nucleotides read TGTGCCAGCCGGAGCATAGACTACGAGCAGTACTTC. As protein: CASRSIDYEQYF.

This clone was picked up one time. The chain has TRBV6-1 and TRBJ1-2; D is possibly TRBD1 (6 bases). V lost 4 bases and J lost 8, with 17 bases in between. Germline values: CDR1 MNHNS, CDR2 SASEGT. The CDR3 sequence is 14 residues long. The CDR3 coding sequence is TGTGCCAGCAGTGGGGCGGGGGGGGCGGGGGGCTACACCTTC. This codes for CASSGAGGAGGYTF.

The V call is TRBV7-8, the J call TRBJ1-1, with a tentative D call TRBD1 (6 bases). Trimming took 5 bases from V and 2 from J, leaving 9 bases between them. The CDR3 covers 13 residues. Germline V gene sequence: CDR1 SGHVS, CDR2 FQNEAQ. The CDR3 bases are TGTGCCAGCAGCCCCAGGGGAAACACTGAAGCTTTCTTT. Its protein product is CASSPRGNTEAFF.

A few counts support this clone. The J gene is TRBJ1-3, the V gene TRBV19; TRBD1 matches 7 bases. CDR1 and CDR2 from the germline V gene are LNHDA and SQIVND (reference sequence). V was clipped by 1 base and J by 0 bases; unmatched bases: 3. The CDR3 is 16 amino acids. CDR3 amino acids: CASSIVGQVSGNTIYF. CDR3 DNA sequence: TGTGCCAGTAGTATAGTTGGACAGGTCTCTGGAAACACCATATATTTT. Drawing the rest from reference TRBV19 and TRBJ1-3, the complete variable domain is DGGITQSPKYLFRKEGQNVTLSCEQNLNHDAMYWYRQDPGQGLRLIYYSQIVNDFQKGDIAEGYSVSREKKESFPLTVTSAQKNPTAFYLCASSIVGQVSGNTIYFGEGSWLTVV.

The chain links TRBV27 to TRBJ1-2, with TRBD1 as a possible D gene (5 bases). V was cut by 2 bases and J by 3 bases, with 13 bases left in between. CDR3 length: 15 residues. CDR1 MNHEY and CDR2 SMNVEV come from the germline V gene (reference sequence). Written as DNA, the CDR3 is TGTGCCAGCAGTTTAGGGGCCTTTTCCCACTATGGCTACACCTTC. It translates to CASSLGAFSHYGYTF.

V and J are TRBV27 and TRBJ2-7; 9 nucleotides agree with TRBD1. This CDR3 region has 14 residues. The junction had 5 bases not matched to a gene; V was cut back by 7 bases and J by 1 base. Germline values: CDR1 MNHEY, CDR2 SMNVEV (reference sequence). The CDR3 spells CASKRGQGSYEQYF. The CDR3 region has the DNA TGTGCCAGCAAGCGGGGACAGGGATCCTACGAGCAGTACTTC.

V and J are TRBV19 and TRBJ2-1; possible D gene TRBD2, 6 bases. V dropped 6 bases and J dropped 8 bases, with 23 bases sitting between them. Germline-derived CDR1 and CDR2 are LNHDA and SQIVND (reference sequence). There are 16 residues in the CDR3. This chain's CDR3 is CASRRGKRVGRDEQFF. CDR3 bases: TGTGCCAGTAGGAGGGGCAAGCGGGTTGGCAGAGATGAGCAGTTCTTC.

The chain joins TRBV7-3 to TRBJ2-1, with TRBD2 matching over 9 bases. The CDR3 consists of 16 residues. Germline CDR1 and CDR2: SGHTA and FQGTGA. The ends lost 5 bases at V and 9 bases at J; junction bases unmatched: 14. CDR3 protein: CASSTPGPSGVGEQFF. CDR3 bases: TGTGCCAGCAGCACCCCCGGGCCTAGCGGGGTAGGTGAGCAGTTCTTC.

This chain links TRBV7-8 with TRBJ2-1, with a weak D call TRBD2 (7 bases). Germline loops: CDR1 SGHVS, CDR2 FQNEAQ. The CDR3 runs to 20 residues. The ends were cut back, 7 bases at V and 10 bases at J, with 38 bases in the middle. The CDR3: CASTNSRAGAGDLQRGEQFF. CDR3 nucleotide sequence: TGTGCCAGCACGAACTCCAGGGCAGGGGCGGGGGACTTACAGAGAGGGGAGCAGTTCTTC.

The CDR3, as DNA: TGTGCCAGCAGCTTAGCTACGGGCTCTGGGGCCAACGTCCTGACTTTC. Translation: CASSLATGSGANVLTF. V is TRBV7-9 and J is TRBJ2-6, with D unresolved. V lost 0 bases and J 0 bases, leaving 6 bases between the germline ends. The V gene's germline CDR1 is SEHNR and CDR2 FQNEAQ (reference sequence). The CDR3 spans 16 residues.